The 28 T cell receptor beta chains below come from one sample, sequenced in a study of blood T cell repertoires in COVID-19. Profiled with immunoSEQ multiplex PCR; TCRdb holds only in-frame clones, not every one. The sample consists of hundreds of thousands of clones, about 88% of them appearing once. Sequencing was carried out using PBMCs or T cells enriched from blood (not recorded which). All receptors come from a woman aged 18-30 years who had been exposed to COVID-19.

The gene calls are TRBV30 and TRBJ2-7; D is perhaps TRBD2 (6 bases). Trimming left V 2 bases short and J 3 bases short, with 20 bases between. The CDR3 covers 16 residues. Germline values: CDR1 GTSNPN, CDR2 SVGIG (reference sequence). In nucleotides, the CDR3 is TGTGCCTGGAGTCGGATCGGAGGGATCAAAGACTACGAGCAGTACTTC. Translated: CAWSRIGGIKDYEQYF. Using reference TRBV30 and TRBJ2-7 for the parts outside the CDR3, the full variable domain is SQTIHQWPATLVQPVGSPLSLECTVEGTSNPNLYWYRQAAGRGLQLLFYSVGIGQISSEVPQNLSASRPQDRQFILSSKKLLLSDSGFYLCAWSRIGGIKDYEQYFGPGTRLTVT.

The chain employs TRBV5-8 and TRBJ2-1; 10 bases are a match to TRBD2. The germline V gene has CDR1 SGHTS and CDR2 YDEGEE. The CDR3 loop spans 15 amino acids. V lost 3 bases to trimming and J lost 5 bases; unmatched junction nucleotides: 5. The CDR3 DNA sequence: TGTGCCAGCAGCTCGGGACTAGCGAAAAACAATGAGCAGTTCTTC. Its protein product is CASSSGLAKNNEQFF.

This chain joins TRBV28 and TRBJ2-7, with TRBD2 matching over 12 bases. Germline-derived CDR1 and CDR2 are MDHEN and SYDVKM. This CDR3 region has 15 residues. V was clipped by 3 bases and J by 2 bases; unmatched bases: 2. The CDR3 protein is CASSFLAGGPYEQYF. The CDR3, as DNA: TGTGCCAGCAGTTTTCTAGCGGGAGGGCCCTACGAGCAGTACTTC.

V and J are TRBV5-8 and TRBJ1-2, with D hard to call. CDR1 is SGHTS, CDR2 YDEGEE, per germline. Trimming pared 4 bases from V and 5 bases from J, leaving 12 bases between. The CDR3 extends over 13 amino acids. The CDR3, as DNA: TGTGCCAGCAGCCCAAGAAGCCTATATGGCTACACCTTC. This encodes CASSPRSLYGYTF.

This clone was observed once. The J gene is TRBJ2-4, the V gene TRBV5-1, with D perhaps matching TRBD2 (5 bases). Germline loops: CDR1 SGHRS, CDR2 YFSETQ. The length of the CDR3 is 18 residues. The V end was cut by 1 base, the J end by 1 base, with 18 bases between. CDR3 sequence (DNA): TGCGCCAGCAGCTTGATGACACCTGAGGGTGCGGCCAAAAACATTCAGTACTTC. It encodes CASSLMTPEGAAKNIQYF.

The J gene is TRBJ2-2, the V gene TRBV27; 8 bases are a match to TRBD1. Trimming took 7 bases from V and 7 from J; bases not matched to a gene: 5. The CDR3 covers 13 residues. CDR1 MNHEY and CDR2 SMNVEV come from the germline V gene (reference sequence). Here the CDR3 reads CASTQGALGELFF. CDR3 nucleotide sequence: TGTGCCAGCACCCAGGGGGCACTCGGGGAGCTGTTTTTT.

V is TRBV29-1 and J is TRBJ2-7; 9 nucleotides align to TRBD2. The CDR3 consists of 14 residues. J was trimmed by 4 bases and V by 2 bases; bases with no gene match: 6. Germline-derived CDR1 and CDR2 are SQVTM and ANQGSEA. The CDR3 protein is CSVETSGRQYEQYF. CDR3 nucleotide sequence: TGCAGCGTTGAAACCAGCGGGAGGCAATACGAGCAGTACTTC.

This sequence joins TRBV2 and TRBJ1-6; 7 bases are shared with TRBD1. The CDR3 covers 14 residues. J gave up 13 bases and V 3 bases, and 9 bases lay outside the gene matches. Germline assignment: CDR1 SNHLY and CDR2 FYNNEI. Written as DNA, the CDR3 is TGTGCCAGCAGTGAGGCTCGGACAGGAGAGCCCCTCCACTTT. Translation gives CASSEARTGEPLHF.

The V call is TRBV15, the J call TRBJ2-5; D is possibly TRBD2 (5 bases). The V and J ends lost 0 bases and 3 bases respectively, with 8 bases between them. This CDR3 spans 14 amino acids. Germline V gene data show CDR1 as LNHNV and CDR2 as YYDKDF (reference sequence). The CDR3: CATSREAEEETQYF. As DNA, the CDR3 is TGTGCCACCAGCAGAGAAGCGGAAGAAGAGACCCAGTACTTC. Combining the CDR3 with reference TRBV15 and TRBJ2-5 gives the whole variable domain DAMVIQNPRYQVTQFGKPVTLSCSQTLNHNVMYWYQQKSSQAPKLLFHYYDKDFNNEADTPDNFQSRRPNTSFCFLDIRSPGLGDTAMYLCATSREAEEETQYFGPGTRLLVL.

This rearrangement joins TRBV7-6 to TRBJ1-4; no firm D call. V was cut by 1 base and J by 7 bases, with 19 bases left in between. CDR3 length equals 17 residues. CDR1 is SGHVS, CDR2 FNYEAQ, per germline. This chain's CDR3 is CASSLGATGRAFEKLFF. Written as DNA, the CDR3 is TGTGCCAGCAGCTTAGGGGCAACCGGGAGGGCATTTGAAAAACTGTTTTTT.

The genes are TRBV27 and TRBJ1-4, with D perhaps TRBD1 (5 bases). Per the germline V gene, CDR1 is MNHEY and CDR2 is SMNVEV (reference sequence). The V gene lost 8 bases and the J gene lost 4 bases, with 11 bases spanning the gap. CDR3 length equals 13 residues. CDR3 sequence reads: CASSTVLNEKLFF. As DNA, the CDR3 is TGTGCCAGCTCGACAGTTCTTAATGAAAAACTGTTTTTT.

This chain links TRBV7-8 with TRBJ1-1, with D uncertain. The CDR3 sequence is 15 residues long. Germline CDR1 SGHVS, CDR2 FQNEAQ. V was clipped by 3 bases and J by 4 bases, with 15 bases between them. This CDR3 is CASSFVDILATEAFF. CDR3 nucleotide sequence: TGTGCCAGCAGCTTCGTCGACATTCTTGCCACTGAAGCTTTCTTT.

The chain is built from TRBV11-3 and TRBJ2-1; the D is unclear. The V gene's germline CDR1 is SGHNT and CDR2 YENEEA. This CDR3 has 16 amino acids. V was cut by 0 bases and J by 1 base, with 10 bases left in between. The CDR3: CASSLDFGNSYNEQFF. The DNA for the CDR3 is TGTGCCAGCAGCTTAGATTTCGGTAATTCCTACAATGAGCAGTTCTTC.

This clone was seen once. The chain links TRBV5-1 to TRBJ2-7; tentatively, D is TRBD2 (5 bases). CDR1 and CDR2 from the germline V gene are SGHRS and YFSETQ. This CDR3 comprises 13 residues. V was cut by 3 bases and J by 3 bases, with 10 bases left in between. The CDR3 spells CASSSGLGYEQYF. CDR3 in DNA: TGCGCCAGCAGCTCTGGACTGGGCTACGAGCAGTACTTC.

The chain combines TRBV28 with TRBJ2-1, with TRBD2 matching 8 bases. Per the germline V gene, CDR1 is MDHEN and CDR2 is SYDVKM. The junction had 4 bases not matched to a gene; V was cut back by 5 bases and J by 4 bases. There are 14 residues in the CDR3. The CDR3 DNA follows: TGTGCCAGCAGTCCTAGCGGGCCTTACAATGAGCAGTTCTTC. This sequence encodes CASSPSGPYNEQFF.

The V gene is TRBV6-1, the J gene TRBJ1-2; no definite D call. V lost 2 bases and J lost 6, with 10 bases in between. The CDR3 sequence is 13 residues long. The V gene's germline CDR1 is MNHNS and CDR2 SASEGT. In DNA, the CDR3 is TGTGCCAGCAGTGAAACGAGGGCAAATGGCTACACCTTC. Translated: CASSETRANGYTF.

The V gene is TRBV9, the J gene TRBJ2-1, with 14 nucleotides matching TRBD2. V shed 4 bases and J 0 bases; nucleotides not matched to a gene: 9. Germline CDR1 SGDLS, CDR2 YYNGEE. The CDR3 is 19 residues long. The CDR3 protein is CASSTGGLAGDPSYNEQFF. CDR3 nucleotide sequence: TGTGCCAGCAGCACCGGGGGACTAGCGGGAGACCCCTCCTACAATGAGCAGTTCTTC.

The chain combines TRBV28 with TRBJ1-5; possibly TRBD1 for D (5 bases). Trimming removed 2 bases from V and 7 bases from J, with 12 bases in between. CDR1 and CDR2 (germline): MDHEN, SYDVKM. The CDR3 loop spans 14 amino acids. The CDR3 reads CASSLLQGGQPQHF. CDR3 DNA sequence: TGTGCCAGCAGTTTACTCCAGGGAGGACAGCCCCAGCATTTT. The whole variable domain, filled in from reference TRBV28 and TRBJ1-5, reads DVKVTQSSRYLVKRTGEKVFLECVQDMDHENMFWYRQDPGLGLRLIYFSYDVKMKEKGDIPEGYSVSREKKERFSLILESASTNQTSMYLCASSLLQGGQPQHFGDGTRLSIL.

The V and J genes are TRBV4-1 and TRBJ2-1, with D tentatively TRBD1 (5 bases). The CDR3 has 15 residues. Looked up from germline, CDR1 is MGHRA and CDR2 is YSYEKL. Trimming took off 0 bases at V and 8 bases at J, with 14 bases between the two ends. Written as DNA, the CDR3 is TGCGCCAGCAGCCAAGACAGGGCAGGGTTCGATGAGCAGTTCTTC. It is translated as CASSQDRAGFDEQFF.

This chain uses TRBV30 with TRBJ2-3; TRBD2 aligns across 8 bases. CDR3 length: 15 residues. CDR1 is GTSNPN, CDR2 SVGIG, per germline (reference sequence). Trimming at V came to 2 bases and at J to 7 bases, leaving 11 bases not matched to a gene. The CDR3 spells CAWSPPKRERNTQYF. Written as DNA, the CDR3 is TGTGCCTGGAGTCCCCCCAAGCGGGAGCGGAATACGCAGTATTTT.

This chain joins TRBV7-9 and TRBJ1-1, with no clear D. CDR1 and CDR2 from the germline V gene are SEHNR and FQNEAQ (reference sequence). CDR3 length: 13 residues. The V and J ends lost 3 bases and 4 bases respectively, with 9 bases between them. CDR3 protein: CASSFSGFTEAFF. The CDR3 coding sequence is TGTGCCAGCAGCTTTTCCGGGTTCACTGAAGCTTTCTTT.

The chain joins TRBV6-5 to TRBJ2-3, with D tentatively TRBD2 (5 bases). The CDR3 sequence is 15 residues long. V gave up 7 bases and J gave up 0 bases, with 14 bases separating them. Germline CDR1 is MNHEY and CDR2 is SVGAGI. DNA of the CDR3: TGTGCCAGCACACCAGCGGATCCTAGCACAGATACGCAGTATTTT. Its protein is CASTPADPSTDTQYF.

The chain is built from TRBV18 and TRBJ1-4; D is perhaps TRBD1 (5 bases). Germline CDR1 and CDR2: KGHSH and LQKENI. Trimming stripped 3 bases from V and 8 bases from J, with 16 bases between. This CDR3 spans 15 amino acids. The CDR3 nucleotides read TGTGCCAGCTCACCCGCCCTAGGGGTCGGCGAAAAACTGTTTTTT. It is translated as CASSPALGVGEKLFF.

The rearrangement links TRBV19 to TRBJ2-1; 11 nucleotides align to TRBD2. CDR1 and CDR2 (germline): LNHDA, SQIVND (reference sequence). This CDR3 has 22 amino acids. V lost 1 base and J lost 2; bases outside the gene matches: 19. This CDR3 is CASSIAFPLAGGWMGAYNEQFF. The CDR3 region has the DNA TGTGCCAGTAGTATAGCCTTCCCCCTAGCGGGAGGTTGGATGGGCGCCTACAATGAGCAGTTCTTC. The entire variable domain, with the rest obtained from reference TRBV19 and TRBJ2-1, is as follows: DGGITQSPKYLFRKEGQNVTLSCEQNLNHDAMYWYRQDPGQGLRLIYYSQIVNDFQKGDIAEGYSVSREKKESFPLTVTSAQKNPTAFYLCASSIAFPLAGGWMGAYNEQFFGPGTRLTVL.

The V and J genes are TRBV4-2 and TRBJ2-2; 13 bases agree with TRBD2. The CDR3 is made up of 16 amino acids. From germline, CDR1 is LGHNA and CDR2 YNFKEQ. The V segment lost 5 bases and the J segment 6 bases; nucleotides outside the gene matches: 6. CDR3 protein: CASSSGTSGKPGELFF. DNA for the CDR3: TGTGCCAGCAGCTCCGGGACTAGCGGGAAGCCCGGGGAGCTGTTTTTT.

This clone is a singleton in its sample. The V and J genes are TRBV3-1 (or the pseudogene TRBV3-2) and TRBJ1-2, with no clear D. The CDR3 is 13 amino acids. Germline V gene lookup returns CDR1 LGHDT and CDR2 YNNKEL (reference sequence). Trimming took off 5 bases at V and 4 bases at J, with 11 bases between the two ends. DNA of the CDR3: TGTGCCAGCAGCGAGGCTCTCTCCTATGGCTACACCTTC. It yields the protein CASSEALSYGYTF.

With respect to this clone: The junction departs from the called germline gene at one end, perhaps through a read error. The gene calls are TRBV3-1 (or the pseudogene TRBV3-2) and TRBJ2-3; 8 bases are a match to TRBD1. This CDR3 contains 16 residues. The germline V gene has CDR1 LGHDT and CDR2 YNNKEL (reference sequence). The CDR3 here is CANSQDHGQGIDTQYF. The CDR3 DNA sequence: TGTGCCAACAGCCAAGATCATGGACAGGGTATAGATACGCAGTATTTT.

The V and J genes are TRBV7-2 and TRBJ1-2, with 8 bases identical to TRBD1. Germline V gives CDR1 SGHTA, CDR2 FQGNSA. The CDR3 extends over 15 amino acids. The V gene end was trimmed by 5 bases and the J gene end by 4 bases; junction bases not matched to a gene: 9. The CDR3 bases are TGTGCCAGCAGCACGCACAGGGGGGCTTCCTATGGCTACACCTTC. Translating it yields CASSTHRGASYGYTF. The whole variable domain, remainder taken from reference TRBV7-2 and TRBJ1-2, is GAGVSQSPSNKVTEKGKDVELRCDPISGHTALYWYRQSLGQGLEFLIYFQGNSAPDKSGLPSDRFSAERTGGSVSTLTIQRTQQEDSAVYLCASSTHRGASYGYTFGSGTRLTVV.